This passage covers 26 T cell receptor beta chains from one sample sequenced in a study of blood T cell repertoires in COVID-19. Method: immunoSEQ multiplex PCR; TCRdb's copy keeps in-frame clones and lacks some. The sample has roughly 180,000 clones, 76% seen once. Sample: peripheral blood. These receptors all come from a woman aged 45-59 years with active or convalescent COVID-19.

The rearrangement uses TRBV29-1 and TRBJ2-2, with D perhaps matching TRBD2 (6 bases). Germline CDR1 and CDR2: SQVTM and ANQGSEA. V was pared by 6 bases and J by 0 bases, with 11 bases between. This CDR3 has 14 residues. This CDR3 reads CSVGTAANTGELFF. CDR3 bases: TGCAGCGTGGGGACTGCCGCGAACACCGGGGAGCTGTTTTTT.

The sample holds a few counts of this clone. V is TRBV19 and J is TRBJ2-7, with D maybe TRBD2 (6 bases). Trimming shortened V by 3 bases and J by 5 bases, and 14 bases separated the two germline ends. Germline V lookup: CDR1 LNHDA, CDR2 SQIVND (reference sequence). The CDR3 sequence is 14 residues long. The CDR3 loop is CASSISGFRDEQYF. In DNA form, the CDR3 reads TGTGCCAGTAGTATTAGCGGCTTTCGGGACGAGCAGTACTTC.

This clone was found once. This chain uses TRBV6-6 with TRBJ1-3; 7 nucleotides line up with TRBD1. The CDR3 is 15 amino acids. CDR1 is MNHNY, CDR2 SVGAGI, per germline (reference sequence). With 6 bases clipped from V and 2 bases from J, the junction kept 7 bases outside the gene matches. In DNA, the CDR3 is TGTGCCAGCAGCCCCCTCACAGGGGCTGGAAACACCATATATTTT. Translation gives CASSPLTGAGNTIYF.

The chain combines TRBV9 with TRBJ1-1; 8 nucleotides match TRBD1. Germline V lookup: CDR1 SGDLS, CDR2 YYNGEE. The CDR3 runs to 17 residues. V was clipped by 0 bases and J by 1 base; unmatched bases: 8. The CDR3 protein is CASSVGTGDRRNTEAFF. CDR3 in DNA: TGTGCCAGCAGCGTAGGAACCGGGGACAGGCGGAACACTGAAGCTTTCTTT.

In nucleotides, the CDR3 is TGTGCCAGCAGACCACTTAGGAGGGTAGCCGAGCAGTACTTC. Translated: CASRPLRRVAEQYF. The chain uses TRBV11-2 and TRBJ2-7, with TRBD2 as a possible D gene (6 bases). Germline lookup yields CDR1 SGHAT and CDR2 FQNNGV. V dropped 6 bases and J dropped 6 bases, with 18 bases sitting between them. This CDR3 comprises 14 residues.

The chain carries TRBV30 and TRBJ2-5, with 7 positions matching TRBD2. Per germline, CDR1 GTSNPN and CDR2 SVGIG (reference sequence). This CDR3 is built from 13 residues. J lost 5 bases, V lost 0 bases, and 3 bases had no gene match. The CDR3 reads CAWSVRGGETQYF. The CDR3 nucleotides read TGTGCCTGGAGTGTACGGGGAGGGGAGACCCAGTACTTC. Full variable domain (remainder filled in from reference TRBV30 and TRBJ2-5): SQTIHQWPATLVQPVGSPLSLECTVEGTSNPNLYWYRQAAGRGLQLLFYSVGIGQISSEVPQNLSASRPQDRQFILSSKKLLLSDSGFYLCAWSVRGGETQYFGPGTRLLVL.

This chain links TRBV5-1 with TRBJ2-5, with TRBD2 as a possible D gene (6 bases). Germline V lookup: CDR1 SGHRS, CDR2 YFSETQ. The CDR3 spans 14 residues. V was clipped by 9 bases and J by 5 bases, with 20 bases between them. This chain's CDR3 is CATSIGTTSETQYF. The CDR3 region has the DNA TGCGCCACCAGTATCGGGACGACTAGTGAGACCCAGTACTTC.

This clone has a single count. This chain connects TRBV2 to TRBJ1-4; 10 bases align to TRBD1. The CDR3 consists of 15 residues. Germline lookup yields CDR1 SNHLY and CDR2 FYNNEI. The V and J ends lost 4 bases and 4 bases, in that order; junction bases with no gene match: 3. CDR3 region: CASSGQGAGNEKLFF. The CDR3 coding sequence is TGTGCCAGCAGTGGACAGGGGGCTGGTAATGAAAAACTGTTTTTT.

The chain joins TRBV10-3 to TRBJ2-7; D might be TRBD1 (5 bases). V dropped 3 bases and J dropped 4 bases, with 22 bases sitting between them. This CDR3 comprises 17 residues. Germline assignment: CDR1 ENHRY and CDR2 SYGVKD. In DNA, the CDR3 is TGTGCCATCAGTGAATTAGACAGCCTGTCGCCTACTTACGAGCAGTACTTC. Translated, it gives CAISELDSLSPTYEQYF.

This chain connects TRBV7-2 to TRBJ1-1; TRBD1 might be the D (6 bases). The V end lost 1 base, the J end lost 10 bases, and 19 bases lay between the germline ends. This CDR3 is 15 amino acids long. Germline V gene lookup returns CDR1 SGHTA and CDR2 FQGNSA. The CDR3, as DNA: TGTGCCAGCAGCTTAGGGGGGTTGGGGGCTGGCGTAGCTTTCTTT. This translates into CASSLGGLGAGVAFF.

The chain employs TRBV7-9 and TRBJ1-5; tentative D call: TRBD1 (6 bases). CDR3 length equals 13 residues. The germline V and J ends were trimmed by 3 bases and 4 bases, with 7 bases remaining between them. Germline CDR1 is SEHNR and CDR2 is FQNEAQ (reference sequence). CDR3 in DNA: TGTGCCAGCAGCTTCGACAGGAATCAGCCCCAGCATTTT. Translation gives CASSFDRNQPQHF.

The chain uses TRBV6-2 or TRBV6-3 and TRBJ2-1; 9 nucleotides line up with TRBD2. CDR3 length: 15 amino acids. Trimming cost V 6 bases and J 5 bases; bases outside gene matches: 8. Germline V gives CDR1 MNHEY, CDR2 SVGEGT. The CDR3 sequence is CASSSSGVKDNEQFF. The CDR3 DNA sequence: TGTGCCAGCAGCTCTAGCGGGGTAAAAGACAATGAGCAGTTCTTC.

The chain couples TRBV7-3 to TRBJ2-1; 10 nucleotides match TRBD2. V trimming: 5 bases; J trimming: 9 bases; junction bases outside the gene matches: 10. The CDR3 loop spans 15 amino acids. From germline, CDR1 is SGHTA and CDR2 FQGTGA. CDR3 region: CASSRSGGARSEQFF. Here the CDR3 DNA reads TGTGCCAGCAGCAGAAGCGGGGGGGCCCGTAGTGAGCAGTTCTTC.

The V call is TRBV6-2 or TRBV6-3, the J call TRBJ2-7, with D uncertain. Germline CDR1 reads MNHEY; CDR2 reads SVGEGT. The CDR3 extends over 14 amino acids. The ends were cut back, 6 bases at V and 1 base at J, with 13 bases in the middle. For the CDR3, the DNA is TGTGCCAGCAGCCCCTACTCGAGTTCCTACGAGCAGTACTTC. Amino acid sequence: CASSPYSSSYEQYF.

This clone was counted a few times. The V and J genes are TRBV5-1 and TRBJ1-5; weak D call: TRBD1 (6 bases). The CDR3 covers 15 residues. V was trimmed by 4 bases and J by 4 bases, leaving 15 bases between them. CDR1 is SGHRS, CDR2 YFSETQ, per germline. The CDR3: CASSRDNSWNQPQHF. The CDR3 DNA reads TGCGCCAGCAGCCGGGACAATTCATGGAATCAGCCCCAGCATTTT.

The CDR3 region is CASSGTLATNEKLFF. DNA for the CDR3: TGTGCCAGCAGTGGGACACTTGCAACTAATGAAAAACTGTTTTTT. The chain employs TRBV2 and TRBJ1-4; TRBD1 might be the D (5 bases). Trimming left V 4 bases short and J 0 bases short, with 9 bases between. The CDR3 spans 15 residues. Looked up from germline, CDR1 is SNHLY and CDR2 is FYNNEI.

The chain couples TRBV15 to TRBJ2-2; weak D call: TRBD2 (5 bases). V was trimmed by 5 bases and J by 5 bases, leaving 15 bases between them. CDR1 LNHNV and CDR2 YYDKDF come from the germline V gene (reference sequence). This CDR3 region has 15 residues. The DNA for the CDR3 is TGTGCCACCAGCGGCGGCAGGAGGTTTACCGGGGAGCTGTTTTTT. Amino acids: CATSGGRRFTGELFF. Full variable domain (rest looked up from reference TRBV15 and TRBJ2-2): DAMVIQNPRYQVTQFGKPVTLSCSQTLNHNVMYWYQQKSSQAPKLLFHYYDKDFNNEADTPDNFQSRRPNTSFCFLDIRSPGLGDTAMYLCATSGGRRFTGELFFGEGSRLTVL.

This rearrangement joins TRBV15 to TRBJ1-1; unclear D gene. This CDR3 region has 16 residues. Trimming left V 4 bases short and J 0 bases short, with 15 bases between. Per germline, CDR1 LNHNV and CDR2 YYDKDF (reference sequence). CDR3 protein: CATSIPVTGMNTEAFF. The CDR3 DNA reads TGTGCCACCAGCATCCCGGTGACGGGAATGAACACTGAAGCTTTCTTT.

The chain couples TRBV6-5 to TRBJ1-2, with TRBD1 matching 11 bases. CDR1 MNHEY and CDR2 SVGAGI come from the germline V gene. Trimming took 6 bases from V and 5 from J; bases not matched to a gene: 5. The CDR3 length is 14 residues. Here the CDR3 reads CASRQDRGRYGYTF. The CDR3 nucleotides read TGTGCCAGCAGGCAGGACAGGGGGCGGTATGGCTACACCTTC.

The chain has TRBV30 and TRBJ1-1, with 9 bases aligning to TRBD1. This CDR3 has 14 amino acids. J gave up 4 bases and V 4 bases, and 7 bases lay outside the gene matches. Germline CDR1 and CDR2: GTSNPN and SVGIG (reference sequence). The CDR3 DNA sequence: TGTGCCTGGATAGGACAGGGGTCGGGCACTGAAGCTTTCTTT. Protein sequence: CAWIGQGSGTEAFF.

The V gene is TRBV7-3, the J gene TRBJ1-2; D gene unclear. The germline V gene has CDR1 SGHTA and CDR2 FQGTGA. The V and J ends lost 1 base and 5 bases respectively, with 8 bases between them. The CDR3 is 13 residues long. The CDR3 spells CASSLSRGYGYTF. The CDR3, as DNA: TGTGCCAGCAGCTTAAGCAGAGGATATGGCTACACCTTC. Full variable domain (missing parts from reference TRBV7-3 and TRBJ1-2): GAGVSQTPSNKVTEKGKYVELRCDPISGHTALYWYRQSLGQGPEFLIYFQGTGAADDSGLPNDRFFAVRPEGSVSTLKIQRTERGDSAVYLCASSLSRGYGYTFGSGTRLTVV.

The chain employs TRBV5-1 and TRBJ2-5, with 12 bases matching TRBD1. The junction had 4 bases not matched to a gene; V was cut back by 4 bases and J by 0 bases. The CDR3 covers 16 residues. CDR1 SGHRS and CDR2 YFSETQ come from the germline V gene. CDR3 amino acids: CASSAGTGGYQETQYF. CDR3 in DNA: TGCGCCAGCAGCGCGGGGACAGGGGGCTACCAAGAGACCCAGTACTTC.

V and J are TRBV2 and TRBJ1-2; D might be TRBD1 (6 bases). This CDR3 comprises 15 residues. V was clipped by 5 bases and J by 5 bases, with 18 bases between them. From germline, CDR1 is SNHLY and CDR2 FYNNEI. The CDR3: CASSTSRTALYGYTF. The CDR3 bases are TGTGCCAGCAGTACTTCCAGGACAGCCCTTTATGGCTACACCTTC.

The rearrangement uses TRBV10-3 and TRBJ1-2; tentatively, D is TRBD1 (5 bases). The germline V gene encodes CDR1 ENHRY and CDR2 SYGVKD. This CDR3 contains 14 residues. The V gene lost 0 bases and the J gene lost 7 bases, with 12 bases spanning the gap. The CDR3 loop reads CAISESSGRGGYTF. The CDR3 DNA follows: TGTGCCATCAGTGAGTCGTCGGGGAGGGGTGGCTACACCTTC.

This rearrangement joins TRBV5-4 to TRBJ2-5; possible D gene TRBD2, 6 bases. Germline V gives CDR1 SGHNT, CDR2 YYREEE (reference sequence). This CDR3 contains 15 residues. Trimming took 4 bases from V and 5 from J, leaving 18 bases between them. The CDR3 region has the DNA TGTGCCAGCAGCCCCGGAGGGGACGGCGGGGAGACCCAGTACTTC. This codes for CASSPGGDGGETQYF.

The chain combines TRBV9 with TRBJ2-1; TRBD2 is a possible D gene (6 bases). The germline CDR1 and CDR2 sequences are SGDLS and YYNGEE. The CDR3 loop spans 15 amino acids. The V end was cut by 0 bases, the J end by 10 bases, with 17 bases between. As DNA, the CDR3 is TGTGCCAGCAGCGTAGCTCATAGGAGGGTCGGCGAGCAGTTCTTC. Amino acids: CASSVAHRRVGEQFF.